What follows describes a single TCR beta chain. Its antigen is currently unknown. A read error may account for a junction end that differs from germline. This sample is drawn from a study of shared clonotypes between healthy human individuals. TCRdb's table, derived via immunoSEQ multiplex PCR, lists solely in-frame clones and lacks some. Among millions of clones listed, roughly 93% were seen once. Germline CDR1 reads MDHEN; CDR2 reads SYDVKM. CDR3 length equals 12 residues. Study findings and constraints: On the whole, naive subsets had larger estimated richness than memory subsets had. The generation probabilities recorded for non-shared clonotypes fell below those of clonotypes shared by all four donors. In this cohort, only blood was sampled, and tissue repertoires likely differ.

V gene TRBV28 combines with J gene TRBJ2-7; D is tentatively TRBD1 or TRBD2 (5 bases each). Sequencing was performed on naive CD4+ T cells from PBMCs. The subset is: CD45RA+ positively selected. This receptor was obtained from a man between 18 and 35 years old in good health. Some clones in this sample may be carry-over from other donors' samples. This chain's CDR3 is CASSSNGDLGHF. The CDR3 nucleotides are TGTGCCAGCAGTTCCAATGGGGATCTGGGACACTTC. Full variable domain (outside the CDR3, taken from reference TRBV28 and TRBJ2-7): DVKVTQSSRYLVKRTGEKVFLECVQDMDHENMFWYRQDPGLGLRLIYFSYDVKMKEKGDIPEGYSVSREKKERFSLILESASTNQTSMYLCASSSNGDLGHFGPGTRLTVT.